These T cell receptor beta chains were read from a single sample in a study of neoadjuvant anti-PD-1 for oral cavity cancer. Sequencing was performed with immunoSEQ multiplex PCR; in TCRdb, only in-frame clones are kept and a portion is missing. The data show tens of thousands of clones, about 85% seen once. The sequencing here drew on PBMCs, taken after nivolumab (anti-PD-1) treatment. Source of these receptors: a person aged 35-79 years with oral cavity squamous cell carcinoma. Each CDR3 is given with its conserved first and last residue. D genes are given only for firm matches. Clone size is given for some rows only: seen once, a few or many times, or a class if the clone is expanded.

J gene: TRBJ2-1
V gene: TRBV5-4
D gene: TRBD2
clone size: once
CDR3 protein: CASSLTTSGLSPEQFF
CDR3 DNA: TGTGCCAGCAGCTTGACCACTAGCGGGCTCTCCCCTGAGCAGTTCTTC

J gene: TRBJ1-5
V gene: TRBV19
D gene: -
clone size: once
CDR3 protein: CASRRVQGGFQPQHF
CDR3 DNA: TGTGCCAGTAGAAGAGTACAGGGAGGTTTTCAGCCCCAGCATTTT

J gene: TRBJ2-7
V gene: TRBV7-9
D gene: -
clone size: -
CDR3 protein: CASSSRGIAYEQYF
CDR3 DNA: TGTGCCAGCAGCTCTCGCGGTATAGCCTACGAGCAGTACTTC

J gene: TRBJ1-1
V gene: TRBV7-6
D gene: -
clone size: -
CDR3 protein: CASSLDIWTETEAFF
CDR3 DNA: TGTGCCAGCAGCTTAGATATTTGGACGGAGACTGAAGCTTTCTTT

J gene: TRBJ2-3
V gene: TRBV15
D gene: -
clone size: -
CDR3 protein: CATSRSGTSTDTQYF
CDR3 DNA: TGTGCCACCAGCAGGTCCGGAACTAGCACAGATACGCAGTATTTT

J gene: TRBJ2-7
V gene: TRBV5-4
D gene: -
clone size: -
CDR3 protein: CASSPDPGAAADEQYF
CDR3 DNA: TGTGCCAGCAGCCCGGACCCGGGGGCCGCCGCGGACGAGCAGTACTTC

J gene: TRBJ2-5
V gene: TRBV19
D gene: TRBD1
clone size: -
CDR3 protein: CASSNPGQGVRETQYF
CDR3 DNA: TGTGCCAGTAGTAACCCGGGACAGGGGGTGAGAGAGACCCAGTACTTC

J gene: TRBJ2-3
V gene: TRBV27
D gene: TRBD1
clone size: -
CDR3 protein: CASSLDRVADTQYF
CDR3 DNA: TGTGCCAGCAGTTTAGACAGGGTTGCAGATACGCAGTATTTT

J gene: TRBJ1-5
V gene: TRBV19
D gene: TRBD1
clone size: -
CDR3 protein: CATSGTDNQPQHF
CDR3 DNA: TGTGCCACCTCCGGGACAGATAATCAGCCCCAGCATTTT

J gene: TRBJ1-1
V gene: TRBV28
D gene: -
clone size: -
CDR3 protein: CASIGTATEAFF
CDR3 DNA: TGTGCCAGCATCGGGACCGCCACTGAAGCTTTCTTT

J gene: TRBJ2-2
V gene: TRBV19
D gene: -
clone size: -
CDR3 protein: CASSLATPGELFF
CDR3 DNA: TGTGCCAGTAGTCTGGCTACGCCCGGGGAGCTGTTTTTT

J gene: TRBJ2-1
V gene: TRBV25-1
D gene: -
clone size: -
CDR3 protein: CASSEYGGDYNEQFF
CDR3 DNA: TGTGCCAGCAGTGAATATGGCGGAGATTACAATGAGCAGTTCTTC

J gene: TRBJ2-6
V gene: TRBV2
D gene: -
clone size: -
CDR3 protein: CASSEVGRFSSGANVLTF
CDR3 DNA: TGTGCCAGCAGTGAAGTGGGCAGGTTTAGCTCTGGGGCCAACGTCCTGACTTTC

J gene: TRBJ2-7
V gene: TRBV6-1
D gene: TRBD2
clone size: -
CDR3 protein: CASSLAELYEQYF
CDR3 DNA: TGTGCCAGCAGCCTAGCGGAGCTCTACGAGCAGTACTTC

J gene: TRBJ1-5
V gene: TRBV19
D gene: TRBD1
clone size: -
CDR3 protein: CASMTGGEGNQPQHF
CDR3 DNA: TGTGCCAGTATGACAGGGGGCGAGGGCAATCAGCCCCAGCATTTT

J gene: TRBJ2-1
V gene: TRBV5-1
D gene: -
clone size: -
CDR3 protein: CASSLDSVSSYNEQFF
CDR3 DNA: TGCGCCAGCAGCTTGGACAGTGTCAGCTCCTACAATGAGCAGTTCTTC

J gene: TRBJ1-2
V gene: TRBV30
D gene: TRBD1
clone size: -
CDR3 protein: CAWSRDRPYGYTF
CDR3 DNA: TGTGCCTGGAGTCGGGACAGGCCCTATGGCTACACCTTC

J gene: TRBJ2-5
V gene: TRBV6-1
D gene: -
clone size: -
CDR3 protein: CASSETRETQYF
CDR3 DNA: TGTGCCAGCAGTGAAACCAGAGAGACCCAGTACTTC

J gene: TRBJ1-1
V gene: TRBV19
D gene: -
clone size: -
CDR3 protein: CASTSGLNTEAFF
CDR3 DNA: TGTGCCAGTACTTCCGGGCTGAACACTGAAGCTTTCTTT

J gene: TRBJ2-1
V gene: TRBV27
D gene: TRBD2
clone size: -
CDR3 protein: CASSLIFGVAGAGVQFF
CDR3 DNA: TGTGCCAGCAGTTTAATCTTCGGGGTAGCGGGAGCAGGTGTGCAGTTCTTC

J gene: TRBJ2-2
V gene: TRBV5-1
D gene: TRBD2
clone size: few
CDR3 protein: CASSFGGRATGELFF
CDR3 DNA: TGCGCCAGCAGCTTCGGTGGGAGGGCCACCGGGGAGCTGTTTTTT

J gene: TRBJ2-1
V gene: TRBV11-3
D gene: TRBD2
clone size: -
CDR3 protein: CASSLGGIYNEQFF
CDR3 DNA: TGTGCCAGCAGCTTGGGGGGGATCTACAATGAGCAGTTCTTC

J gene: TRBJ2-7
V gene: TRBV6-1
D gene: TRBD1
clone size: -
CDR3 protein: CASRRDRGLYEQYF
CDR3 DNA: TGTGCCAGCAGGAGGGACAGGGGGCTTTACGAGCAGTACTTC

J gene: TRBJ2-3
V gene: TRBV5-1
D gene: TRBD1
clone size: once
CDR3 protein: CASSWGTGDTDTQYF
CDR3 DNA: TGCGCCAGCAGCTGGGGGACAGGGGACACAGATACGCAGTATTTT

J gene: TRBJ1-1
V gene: TRBV19
D gene: TRBD1
clone size: -
CDR3 protein: CAASQGGSGNTEAFF
CDR3 DNA: TGTGCCGCCTCACAGGGGGGGAGCGGGAACACTGAAGCTTTCTTT

J gene: TRBJ2-3
V gene: TRBV6-5
D gene: -
clone size: -
CDR3 protein: CASSPRDLRTDTQYF
CDR3 DNA: TGTGCCAGCAGTCCCCGGGACCTTCGCACAGATACGCAGTATTTT

J gene: TRBJ1-5
V gene: TRBV6-5
D gene: TRBD1
clone size: -
CDR3 protein: CASSYSGTGGAQHF
CDR3 DNA: TGTGCCAGCAGTTACTCCGGGACAGGTGGGGCCCAGCATTTT

J gene: TRBJ2-2
V gene: TRBV6-4
D gene: -
clone size: -
CDR3 protein: CASSDKNTGELFF
CDR3 DNA: TGTGCCAGCAGTGACAAGAACACCGGGGAGCTGTTTTTT

J gene: TRBJ2-7
V gene: TRBV27
D gene: -
clone size: -
CDR3 protein: CASSLSMEGVAHEQYF
CDR3 DNA: TGTGCCAGCAGTTTATCGATGGAGGGGGTCGCCCACGAGCAGTACTTC

J gene: TRBJ1-1
V gene: TRBV11-1
D gene: -
clone size: -
CDR3 protein: CASSLHTENTEAFF
CDR3 DNA: TGTGCCAGCAGCTTGCACACAGAGAACACTGAAGCTTTCTTT

J gene: TRBJ1-3
V gene: TRBV6-6
D gene: -
clone size: -
CDR3 protein: CASYTGPSGNTIYF
CDR3 DNA: TGTGCCAGCTATACAGGACCCTCTGGAAACACCATATATTTT

J gene: TRBJ2-1
V gene: TRBV9
D gene: -
clone size: -
CDR3 protein: CASSRTSSYNEQFF
CDR3 DNA: TGTGCCAGCAGCCGTACCTCCTCCTACAATGAGCAGTTCTTC

J gene: TRBJ1-5
V gene: TRBV7-9
D gene: TRBD1
clone size: once
CDR3 protein: CASSSSGQGAQPQHF
CDR3 DNA: TGTGCCAGCAGCTCCTCGGGACAGGGAGCTCAGCCCCAGCATTTT

J gene: TRBJ2-1
V gene: TRBV9
D gene: TRBD2
clone size: -
CDR3 protein: CASSVGGTSGDNEQFF
CDR3 DNA: TGTGCCAGCAGCGTAGGGGGGACTAGCGGCGACAATGAGCAGTTCTTC

J gene: TRBJ1-5
V gene: TRBV7-8
D gene: -
clone size: -
CDR3 protein: CASSPSNTYSNQPQHF
CDR3 DNA: TGTGCCAGCAGCCCATCAAATACGTATAGCAATCAGCCCCAGCATTTT

J gene: TRBJ1-2
V gene: TRBV6-6
D gene: -
clone size: -
CDR3 protein: CAIGGGTGSSYGYTF
CDR3 DNA: TGTGCCATCGGGGGGGGTACAGGGAGTAGCTATGGCTACACCTTC

J gene: TRBJ2-5
V gene: TRBV5-1
D gene: -
clone size: -
CDR3 protein: CASSLQETQYF
CDR3 DNA: TGCGCCAGCAGCTTACAAGAGACCCAGTACTTC

J gene: TRBJ2-7
V gene: TRBV19
D gene: -
clone size: -
CDR3 protein: CASSIDSETGIYEQYF
CDR3 DNA: TGTGCCAGTAGTATAGACAGCGAGACAGGCATATACGAGCAGTACTTC

J gene: TRBJ1-2
V gene: TRBV7-9
D gene: -
clone size: few
CDR3 protein: CASSFAKGVNYGYTF
CDR3 DNA: TGTGCCAGCAGCTTCGCTAAGGGGGTAAACTATGGCTACACCTTC

J gene: TRBJ1-5
V gene: TRBV28
D gene: -
clone size: -
CDR3 protein: CASSQLRTVARDQPQHF
CDR3 DNA: TGTGCCAGCAGCCAATTAAGGACAGTGGCCCGCGATCAGCCCCAGCATTTT

J gene: TRBJ2-6
V gene: TRBV19
D gene: -
clone size: -
CDR3 protein: CASHALISGANVLTF
CDR3 DNA: TGTGCCAGCCATGCCCTGATCTCTGGGGCCAACGTCCTGACTTTC